This is a list of T cell receptor beta chains from one sample in a study of cytomegalovirus exposure and HLA in healthy donors. Method: immunoSEQ multiplex PCR; TCRdb's copy keeps in-frame clones and lacks some. The profile shows some 210,000 clones, about nine tenths of them singletons. What was sequenced was PBMCs. Every receptor here comes from a woman aged 18-30 years in good health and CMV-seropositive. Each CDR3 is given with its conserved first and last residue. D genes are given only for firm matches. Some rows mark clone size as missing; the rest say once, few, many or name a class of expanded clone.

V	J	size	D	DNA	CDR3
TRBV5-1	TRBJ2-6	.	TRBD1	TGCGCCAGCAGCTTGGGACAGGGGTACGGGGCCAACGTCCTGACTTTC	CASSLGQGYGANVLTF
TRBV28	TRBJ2-1	.	.	TGTGCCAGCAGTCCTCCCTTTGAAACACGGACTCGCTCCTACAATGAGCAGTTCTTC	CASSPPFETRTRSYNEQFF
TRBV6-5	TRBJ2-7	.	TRBD2	TGTGCCAGCAGGTCGACTAGCGGGGGCTACGAGCAGTACTTC	CASRSTSGGYEQYF
TRBV27	TRBJ2-7	few	.	TGTGCCAGCAGTCTGTCCGGGGACTACGAGCAGTACTTC	CASSLSGDYEQYF
TRBV14	TRBJ2-1	once	TRBD1	TGTGCCAGCAGCCCCGACAGGGGGTGGTACAATGAGCAGTTCTTC	CASSPDRGWYNEQFF
TRBV29-1	TRBJ2-1	.	TRBD2	TGCAGCGTTCCCGGGACTAGCAGGATCGATGAGCAGTTCTTC	CSVPGTSRIDEQFF
TRBV29-1	TRBJ2-7	.	TRBD2	TGCAGCGTTGAACGAATAGCGGGACCCTCTTTGAGCGAGCAGTACTTC	CSVERIAGPSLSEQYF
TRBV4-1	TRBJ1-5	.	TRBD1	TGCGCCAGCAGCCAAAGACAGGCTGAGGGGGCTCAGCCCCAGCATTTT	CASSQRQAEGAQPQHF
TRBV4-1	TRBJ2-5	.	TRBD2	TGCGCCAGCACTATTTCGGTAGAGGGCGGGGGTGGTATGGGGGAGACCCAGTACTTC	CASTISVEGGGGMGETQYF
TRBV19	TRBJ1-1	once	TRBD1	TGTGCCAGTAGTACCCGTTCCGGGACAGGGCTGACCGGTGAAGCTTTCTTT	CASSTRSGTGLTGEAFF
TRBV5-1	TRBJ2-7	once	.	TGCGCCAGCGCACAGTCCAATCTCTACGAGCAGTACTTC	CASAQSNLYEQYF
TRBV27	TRBJ2-1	once	TRBD2	TGTGCCAGCAGCCTACGTCCGGGACTAGCGGGAGGTAATGAGCAGTTCTTC	CASSLRPGLAGGNEQFF
TRBV7-9	TRBJ1-4	.	.	TGTGCCAGCGGAGGCAGAGAGGAAAAACTGTTTTTT	CASGGREEKLFF
TRBV30	TRBJ1-2	few	.	TGTGCCGGCGGGCTGTGGAGCTACACCTTC	CAGGLWSYTF
TRBV19	TRBJ2-1	.	.	TGTGCCAGTAGTATGATGGCGGAGGGCCGGGAGAAGCAGTTCTTC	CASSMMAEGREKQFF
TRBV15	TRBJ2-7	.	.	TGTGCCACCAGCATCCGACAGGTAGCCGGCGAGCAGTACTTC	CATSIRQVAGEQYF
TRBV28	TRBJ1-1	.	TRBD1	TGTGCCAGCAGCAAAACAGGGGTGGGTCACACTGAAGCTTTCTTT	CASSKTGVGHTEAFF
TRBV5-1	TRBJ1-1	.	TRBD1	TGCGCCAGCAGCCGCGGGATTTTTAAACAGGGGGCGTTGAACACTGAAGCTTTCTTT	CASSRGIFKQGALNTEAFF
TRBV30	TRBJ1-2	few	.	TGTGCCTGGAGTGTCCGTAACCTAGACCGTGGCTACACCTTC	CAWSVRNLDRGYTF
TRBV28	TRBJ2-7	.	TRBD2	TGTGCCAGCAGTTTCATAGCGGGGCCCTACGAGCAGTACTTC	CASSFIAGPYEQYF
TRBV9	TRBJ1-1	.	.	TGTGCCAGCAGCGTAGATTGGGGGGAGGGGGGAAACACTGAAGCTTTCTTT	CASSVDWGEGGNTEAFF
TRBV28	TRBJ2-7	.	.	TGTGCCAGCAGTCCTGTCGGTTATCCCTACGAGCAGTACTTC	CASSPVGYPYEQYF
TRBV10-1	TRBJ2-3	once	TRBD2	TGCGCCAGCAGTTCCGGGACTAGCGGGATGGGAGATACGCAGTATTTT	CASSSGTSGMGDTQYF
TRBV9	TRBJ2-1	.	.	TGTGCCAGCAGCGTAGGGCATTACAATGAGCAGTTCTTC	CASSVGHYNEQFF
TRBV2	TRBJ2-7	.	TRBD1	TGTGCCAGCGCAGCTGTTCCCCGGGACAGGGGAGACTACGAGCAGTACTTC	CASAAVPRDRGDYEQYF
TRBV5-4	TRBJ2-7	few	TRBD2	TGTGCCAGCAGCTCGCGGGAGGGGGGGATCTACGAGCAGTACTTC	CASSSREGGIYEQYF
TRBV14	TRBJ2-7	.	.	TGTGCCAGCAGCCATGGAGGAACGACCCGAACCTACGAGCAGTACTTC	CASSHGGTTRTYEQYF
TRBV5-1	TRBJ1-1	.	.	TGCGCCAGCTATGACAGGAACACTGAAGCTTTCTTT	CASYDRNTEAFF
TRBV12-5	TRBJ1-4	.	.	TGTGCTAGTGGTCTAACTGGAAAACTGTTTTTT	CASGLTGKLFF
TRBV7-8	TRBJ1-2	.	.	TGTGCCAGCAGCGAAGGACAGAACTATGGCTACACCTTC	CASSEGQNYGYTF
TRBV27	TRBJ1-2	few	.	TGTGCCAGCAGTCGCGAGAGGAGCTATGGCTACACCTTC	CASSRERSYGYTF
TRBV7-9	TRBJ1-2	.	.	TGTGCCAGCAGCTTAGATGACACTGAAGGCTACACCTTC	CASSLDDTEGYTF